A selection of T cell receptor beta chains follows, all from one sample in a study of blood T cell repertoires in COVID-19. Clones were read by immunoSEQ multiplex PCR, and TCRdb kept only the in-frame ones, dropping some. This sample has about 140,000 clones, with 80% to 85% found just once. The sequencing input was peripheral blood. The receptors were sampled from a woman in her sixties or seventies with acute or convalescent COVID-19. The CDR3 runs from the conserved cysteine through the conserved F or W. A D gene is named only where the DNA matches it firmly. Not every row has a clone size; where given, it reads once, few, many or a size class.

TRBV10-1	NA	TRBJ1-4	NA	CPSAPTPTNEKLFF	TGCCCTTCTGCACCTACCCCAACTAATGAAAAACTGTTTTTT
TRBV2	NA	TRBJ1-1	once	CASKREGAGNTEAFF	TGTGCCAGCAAGAGGGAGGGTGCGGGGAACACTGAAGCTTTCTTT
TRBV28	TRBD1	TRBJ1-5	NA	CASSFEWGTGLRGLNQPQHF	TGTGCCAGCAGTTTTGAGTGGGGGACAGGTTTGCGGGGGCTCAATCAGCCCCAGCATTTT
TRBV7-2	TRBD2	TRBJ2-5	NA	CASSPPWGGGGETQYF	TGTGCCAGCAGCCCGCCGTGGGGGGGAGGTGGTGAGACCCAGTACTTC
TRBV19	NA	TRBJ1-4	NA	CASTSGNLNEKLFF	TGTGCCAGTACGTCCGGGAACCTCAATGAAAAACTGTTTTTT
TRBV24-1	TRBD2	TRBJ2-5	NA	CATSVQGLAGNQETQYF	TGTGCCACCAGTGTACAGGGACTAGCGGGGAACCAAGAGACCCAGTACTTC
TRBV5-5	NA	TRBJ2-3	NA	CASRPGNLIILTQYF	TGTGCCAGCAGGCCCGGGAATTTGATAATCCTGACGCAGTATTTT
TRBV3-1/TRBV3-2	NA	TRBJ2-7	NA	CASSPVMTAAPGYEQYF	TGTGCCAGCAGCCCCGTAATGACGGCGGCTCCGGGGTACGAGCAGTACTTC
TRBV6-5	NA	TRBJ1-1	NA	CATRSEAWTEAFF	TGTGCCACCCGGAGCGAGGCATGGACTGAAGCTTTCTTT
TRBV19	NA	TRBJ1-1	NA	CASSSVKDKEAFF	TGTGCCAGTAGTTCCGTCAAGGACAAAGAAGCTTTCTTT
TRBV11-3	NA	TRBJ1-3	NA	CASSLEMSGIAIYF	TGTGCCAGCAGCTTAGAGATGTCGGGGATCGCCATATATTTT
TRBV9	TRBD2	TRBJ2-3	few	CASSVAVSGIQYF	TGTGCCAGCAGCGTAGCCGTAAGCGGGATACAGTATTTT
TRBV11-3	TRBD2	TRBJ2-5	NA	CASSLGDSGVQETQYF	TGTGCCAGCAGCTTAGGTGATAGCGGGGTACAAGAGACCCAGTACTTC
TRBV21-1	NA	TRBJ1-1	NA	CASSGHGRNMNTEAFF	TGTGCCAGCAGCGGCCACGGGAGAAATATGAACACTGAAGCTTTCTTT
TRBV7-2	TRBD2	TRBJ2-7	once	CASSSTSGNSYEQYF	TGTGCCAGCAGCTCCACTAGCGGTAACTCCTACGAGCAGTACTTC
TRBV27	TRBD2	TRBJ2-7	few	CASSLSVLAGDYEQYF	TGTGCCAGCAGTTTATCAGTACTAGCGGGGGACTACGAGCAGTACTTC
TRBV18	NA	TRBJ1-3	NA	CASSQNQGISGNTIYF	TGTGCCAGCTCACAGAACCAGGGCATCTCTGGAAACACCATATATTTT
TRBV30	TRBD1	TRBJ1-1	once	CAWRLRGQSEAFF	TGTGCCTGGAGGCTCCGGGGACAGAGTGAAGCTTTCTTT
TRBV10-2	TRBD2	TRBJ2-1	NA	CASSESTSGTEQFF	TGCGCCAGCAGTGAGTCTACTAGCGGCACTGAGCAGTTCTTC
TRBV7-2	NA	TRBJ2-1	NA	CASASDNEQFF	TGTGCCAGTGCTAGCGACAATGAGCAGTTCTTC